These 13 T cell receptor beta chains share one sample of origin, sequenced in a study of beta chain features in type 1 diabetes. Study results and caveats: Shorter TCRB CDR3s, moderately but significantly so, marked every one of the four CD4+ subsets in Type 1 diabetes patients.

Which antigens these TCRs recognize remains unknown. Expressed TCRB transcripts were sequenced because the isolated RNA had all been reverse transcribed beforehand. TCRdb's table, derived via immunoSEQ multiplex PCR, lists solely in-frame clones and lacks some. In the table there are 250,000 to 300,000 clones, more than 13% of which are singletons. Specimen: naive CD4+ T cells from blood. The receptor set was obtained from a man aged 25 to 40 with type 1 diabetes.

This clone occurred a few times. The rearrangement joins TRBV7-9 to TRBJ1-5; no definite D call. CDR1 and CDR2 (germline): SEHNR, FQNEAQ (reference sequence). The ends were cut back, 1 base at V and 5 bases at J, with 15 bases in the middle. This CDR3 comprises 16 residues. The CDR3 DNA reads as TGTGCCAGCAGCTTAGGTTTGAGTACAGCCGATCAGCCCCAGCATTTT. Translated: CASSLGLSTADQPQHF.

The CDR3 DNA follows: TGTGCCAGCAGCCAGAAGGACGGGGGGAACACTGAAGCTTTCTTT. This encodes CASSQKDGGNTEAFF. V is TRBV4-2 and J is TRBJ1-1, with D possibly being TRBD1 (5 bases). V lost 3 bases and J 1 base, leaving 12 bases between the germline ends. The CDR3 runs 15 residues. Per the germline V gene, CDR1 is LGHNA and CDR2 is YNFKEQ.

V gene TRBV7-8 combines with J gene TRBJ2-3; 7 bases agree with TRBD2. Looked up from germline, CDR1 is SGHVS and CDR2 is FQNEAQ. The ends lost 0 bases at V and 6 bases at J; junction bases unmatched: 12. The CDR3 sequence is 17 residues long. The CDR3 sequence: CASSLASRAGPGDTQYF. CDR3 sequence (DNA): TGTGCCAGCAGCTTAGCCTCACGAGCGGGGCCGGGGGATACGCAGTATTTT.

This clone was seen only a few times. The gene calls are TRBV2 and TRBJ1-5; TRBD1 is a possible D gene (5 bases). V was pared by 2 bases and J by 5 bases, with 10 bases between. This CDR3 has 14 amino acids. Per the germline V gene, CDR1 is SNHLY and CDR2 is FYNNEI. Here the CDR3 DNA reads TGTGCCAGCAGTGAACAGGGTTTTGATCAGCCCCAGCATTTT. Its translation: CASSEQGFDQPQHF.

This rearrangement joins TRBV5-1 to TRBJ2-5, with 9 bases aligning to TRBD2. The V and J ends lost 0 bases and 5 bases, in that order; junction bases with no gene match: 5. The CDR3 has 15 amino acids. CDR1 and CDR2 from the germline V gene are SGHRS and YFSETQ. The CDR3 loop reads CASSLAPSGKETQYF. The DNA of the CDR3 is TGCGCCAGCAGCTTGGCCCCTAGCGGGAAGGAGACCCAGTACTTC. Combining the CDR3 with reference TRBV5-1 and TRBJ2-5 gives the whole variable domain KAGVTQTPRYLIKTRGQQVTLSCSPISGHRSVSWYQQTPGQGLQFLFEYFSETQRNKGNFPGRFSGRQFSNSRSEMNVSTLELGDSALYLCASSLAPSGKETQYFGPGTRLLVL.

The chain couples TRBV5-6 to TRBJ2-2; a weak D match, TRBD2 (6 bases). CDR1 SGHDT and CDR2 YYEEEE come from the germline V gene. This CDR3 has 15 amino acids. Deletions cut 2 bases from V and 4 bases from J, with 12 bases between. The CDR3 region is CASSFLALSTGELFF. The CDR3 coding sequence is TGTGCCAGCAGCTTTCTAGCGCTCAGCACCGGGGAGCTGTTTTTT.

The table lists this clone with a few counts. The chain combines TRBV9 with TRBJ2-2; 10 nucleotides align to TRBD2. J was trimmed by 6 bases and V by 0 bases; bases with no gene match: 5. CDR3 length: 16 residues. Germline values: CDR1 SGDLS, CDR2 YYNGEE. CDR3 nucleotide sequence: TGTGCCAGCAGCGTAGACAGCGGGAGGGTTGCCGGGGAGCTGTTTTTT. It encodes CASSVDSGRVAGELFF.

The sample holds a few counts of this clone. The chain uses TRBV25-1 and TRBJ2-1; TRBD2 aligns across 9 bases. Trimming at V came to 4 bases and at J to 8 bases, leaving 12 bases not matched to a gene. Germline lookup yields CDR1 MGHDK and CDR2 SYGVNS. This CDR3 has 16 amino acids. Here the CDR3 reads CASSAFSGRGKDEQFF. As DNA, the CDR3 is TGTGCCAGCAGTGCCTTTAGCGGGAGAGGTAAGGATGAGCAGTTCTTC. Full variable domain (remainder filled in from reference TRBV25-1 and TRBJ2-1): EADIYQTPRYLVIGTGKKITLECSQTMGHDKMYWYQQDPGMELHLIHYSYGVNSTEKGDLSSESTVSRIRTEHFPLTLESARPSHTSQYLCASSAFSGRGKDEQFFGPGTRLTVL.

A word on this clone: This specimen includes other DNA sequences encoding the same CDR3. The chain uses TRBV28 and TRBJ2-1; TRBD2 matches 7 bases. CDR3 length: 16 residues. CDR1 MDHEN and CDR2 SYDVKM come from the germline V gene. V lost 1 base, J lost 0 bases, and 3 bases stayed unmatched. The CDR3 DNA sequence: TGTGCCAGCAGTTTATCGGCTAGCGGCTCCTACAATGAGCAGTTCTTC. This codes for CASSLSASGSYNEQFF.

V and J are TRBV4-1 and TRBJ2-7; 11 bases are shared with TRBD2. Germline V gene lookup returns CDR1 MGHRA and CDR2 YSYEKL. The V segment lost 0 bases and the J segment 0 bases; nucleotides outside the gene matches: 7. The CDR3 extends over 18 amino acids. The CDR3 nucleotides read TGCGCCAGCAGCCAAGAACCGGGACTAGCGGTTTTCTCCTACGAGCAGTACTTC. Translation: CASSQEPGLAVFSYEQYF.

The sample holds a few counts of this clone. J is TRBJ2-2 and V is TRBV9, with D possibly TRBD1 on 6 matching bases. V lost 5 bases to trimming and J lost 1 base, with 12 bases between them. The CDR3 runs 15 residues. Germline values: CDR1 SGDLS, CDR2 YYNGEE. CDR3 coding DNA: TGTGCCAGCAGGGAGTACAGGGAGAACACCGGGGAGCTGTTTTTT. Residues: CASREYRENTGELFF. The full variable domain, with the rest looked up from reference TRBV9 and TRBJ2-2, is DSGVTQTPKHLITATGQRVTLRCSPRSGDLSVYWYQQSLDQGLQFLIQYYNGEERAKGNILERFSAQQFPDLHSELNLSSLELGDSALYFCASREYRENTGELFFGEGSRLTVL.

This clone was counted only a few times. V is TRBV11-2 and J is TRBJ2-1, with TRBD1 matching 10 bases. The V gene end was trimmed by 5 bases and the J gene end by 7 bases; junction bases not matched to a gene: 5. The CDR3 is 14 amino acids. Looked up from germline, CDR1 is SGHAT and CDR2 is FQNNGV. The CDR3: CASSRQGQGNEQFF. The CDR3 region has the DNA TGTGCCAGCAGCAGACAGGGACAGGGGAATGAGCAGTTCTTC.

V and J are TRBV7-9 and TRBJ2-2; D is unclear. V lost 3 bases and J 6 bases, leaving 8 bases between the germline ends. CDR3 length: 13 amino acids. Germline CDR1 reads SEHNR; CDR2 reads FQNEAQ (reference sequence). CDR3 region: CASSFESSGELFF. For the CDR3, the DNA is TGTGCCAGCAGCTTCGAGTCTTCCGGGGAGCTGTTTTTT.